Listed here is a single T cell receptor beta chain. This entry belongs to a study of CD8 T cells in ankylosing spondylitis. The CDR3 spans 16 residues. CDR1 and CDR2 (germline): KGHDR, SFDVKD. V shed 4 bases and J shed 2 bases, with 14 bases lying between them. In making TCR beta libraries, quantitative 5'-RACE with molecular barcodes was used. One entry per CDR3 protein, called by TCRdb with MiXCR from the 5' RACE reads. The table has fewer than 130,000 distinct CDR3 sequences, about 24% seen once. Input material: synovial fluid, either unsorted or a sorted T cell fraction (not recorded which). The clonotype comes from a male donor with ankylosing spondylitis. This chain links TRBV24-1 with TRBJ2-1; tentatively, D is TRBD1 (6 bases). The CDR3 DNA sequence: TGTGCCACCAGTGAATCTCTAGGGGGACCCTACAATGAGCAGTTCTTC. This gives the protein CATSESLGGPYNEQFF.